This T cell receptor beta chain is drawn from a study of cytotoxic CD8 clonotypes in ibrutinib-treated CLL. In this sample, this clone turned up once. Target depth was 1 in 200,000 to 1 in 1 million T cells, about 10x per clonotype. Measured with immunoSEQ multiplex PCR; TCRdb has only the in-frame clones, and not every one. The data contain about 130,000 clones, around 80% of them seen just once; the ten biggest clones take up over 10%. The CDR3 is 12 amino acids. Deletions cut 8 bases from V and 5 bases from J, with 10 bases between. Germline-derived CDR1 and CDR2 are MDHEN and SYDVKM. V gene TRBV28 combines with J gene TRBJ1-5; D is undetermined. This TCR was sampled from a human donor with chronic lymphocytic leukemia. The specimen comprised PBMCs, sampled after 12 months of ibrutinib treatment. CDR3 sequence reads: CASEIAYQPQHF. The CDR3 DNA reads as TGTGCCAGCGAGATTGCATATCAGCCCCAGCATTTT.